This entry lists 16 T cell receptor beta chains sequenced from one sample in a study of blood T cells in healthy people across ages. The authors ran a second PCR of roughly 6 to 12 cycles using a sample-barcoded 5' primer and a J-beta primer mix. TCRdb redid the calling of the 5' RACE reads with MiXCR, one entry per CDR3 protein. The top ten clones hold 20% to 25% of a sample with under 950,000 distinct CDR3 sequences, 22% of them seen once. The sample taken for sequencing was blood. The receptors come from a man between 65 and 79 years old in good health.

This clonotype showed up just a few times. V and J are TRBV7-2 and TRBJ2-3; 9 bases map to TRBD1. V lost 5 bases and J lost 8; bases outside the gene matches: 8. Germline CDR1 and CDR2: SGHTA and FQGNSA. CDR3 length equals 14 residues. This CDR3 is CASSPGQGIFTQYF. The CDR3, as DNA: TGTGCCAGCAGCCCGGGACAGGGTATTTTTACGCAGTATTTT.

V gene TRBV14 combines with J gene TRBJ2-3; D call uncertain. V was cut by 4 bases and J by 7 bases, with 12 bases left in between. Germline CDR1 reads SGHDN; CDR2 reads FVKESK. This CDR3 region has 13 residues. For the CDR3, the DNA is TGTGCCAGCAGCCCATTTCAAATGCATACGCAGTATTTT. This gives the protein CASSPFQMHTQYF.

The J gene is TRBJ2-3, the V gene TRBV7-2; D is perhaps TRBD2 (5 bases). The CDR3 runs to 15 residues. Germline lookup yields CDR1 SGHTA and CDR2 FQGNSA. The V gene lost 7 bases and the J gene lost 1 base, with 15 bases spanning the gap. The CDR3 loop reads CASIPRTGRTDTQYF. In DNA form, the CDR3 reads TGTGCCAGCATCCCCCGGACTGGACGCACAGATACGCAGTATTTT.

This rearrangement joins TRBV29-1 to TRBJ2-1; D gene uncertain. The DNA end favors TRBJ2-5, so the J call may be wrong. The germline gives CDR1 SQVTM, CDR2 ANQGSEA. The CDR3 is made up of 12 amino acids. The CDR3 is CSAVQYSETQYF. In DNA, the CDR3 is TGCAGCGCCGTACAGTACTCGGAGACCCAGTACTTC.

This clonotype has a count of ten or more. In DNA form, the CDR3 reads TGCAGCGTCCCCTCTAGCACAGATACGCAGTATTTT. Translated, it gives CSVPSSTDTQYF. The genes are TRBV29-1 and TRBJ2-3; no clear D. Germline V lookup: CDR1 SQVTM, CDR2 ANQGSEA. V lost 6 bases to trimming and J lost 0 bases, with 7 bases between them. The CDR3 is 12 amino acids.

V is TRBV6-1 and J is TRBJ2-5, with D uncertain. V was shortened by 4 bases and J by 3 bases, with 6 bases between the two germline ends. CDR1 and CDR2 from the germline V gene are MNHNS and SASEGT. The CDR3 spans 12 residues. CDR3 amino acids: CASSAAKETQYF. The CDR3 region has the DNA TGTGCCAGCAGTGCAGCAAAAGAGACCCAGTACTTC.

The chain joins TRBV20-1 to TRBJ1-2; 8 nucleotides match TRBD1. Unmatched junction bases numbered 6, after V lost 5 bases and J lost 4 bases. The germline CDR1 and CDR2 sequences are DFQATT and SNEGSKA (reference sequence). The CDR3 is made up of 13 amino acids. CDR3 amino acids: CSAGDRLIYGYTF. The CDR3 bases are TGCAGTGCTGGGGACAGGCTCATCTATGGCTACACCTTC.

The CDR3 here is CASSYSASNYGYTF. CDR3 DNA: TGTGCCAGCAGTTACTCGGCCTCTAACTATGGCTACACCTTC. V gene TRBV6-6 combines with J gene TRBJ1-2; D gene ambiguous. V lost 0 bases, J lost 0 bases, and 5 bases lay in between. Germline V gene sequence: CDR1 MNHNY, CDR2 SVGAGI (reference sequence). The CDR3 is 14 residues long.

This clonotype showed up many times. The chain carries TRBV12-3 or TRBV12-4 and TRBJ1-2; D not resolved. CDR3 length: 13 amino acids. The V and J ends lost 6 bases and 4 bases respectively, with 12 bases between them. This CDR3 is CASSPDRSYGYTF. The CDR3, as DNA: TGTGCCAGCAGCCCTGACCGGAGCTATGGCTACACCTTC.

This clonotype was found a few times. The J gene is TRBJ1-6, the V gene TRBV12-3 or TRBV12-4; D might be TRBD1 (5 bases). The CDR3 is made up of 15 amino acids. V was trimmed by 5 bases and J by 10 bases, leaving 18 bases between them. The CDR3 DNA follows: TGTGCCAGCAGTCCGACGGGACTCTATAGGTCACCCCTCCACTTT. This translates into CASSPTGLYRSPLHF.

The chain has TRBV15 and TRBJ2-1, with no clear D. Between the trimmed V and J ends, which lost 8 bases and 4 bases, there was a span of 9 bases. The CDR3 covers 12 residues. Germline CDR1 LNHNV, CDR2 YYDKDF (reference sequence). CDR3 sequence (DNA): TGTGCCACCGCCTACCATTACAATGAGCAGTTCTTC. Its protein product is CATAYHYNEQFF.

This clonotype was found many times. The V gene is TRBV12-3 or TRBV12-4, the J gene TRBJ1-3, with D possibly being TRBD1 (5 bases). The CDR3 contains 14 residues. V lost 5 bases and J 2 bases, leaving 10 bases between the germline ends. The CDR3 DNA reads TGTGCCAGCAGTCCCGACAGAACTGGAAACACCATATATTTT. The encoded protein is CASSPDRTGNTIYF.

This chain uses TRBV6-6 with TRBJ2-7; TRBD1 matches 11 bases. Near its end, the DNA agrees better with TRBJ2-1, so the J call may be wrong. CDR1 and CDR2 from the germline V gene are MNHNY and SVGAGI (reference sequence). The CDR3 spans 15 residues. DNA for the CDR3: TGTGCCAGCACTCCTCCCGGGACAGGGGGTGGTGAGCAGTTCTTC. This translates into CASTPPGTGGGEQFF.

This clonotype was seen more than once but under ten times. One end of the junction fails to match germline, which may point to a read error. The V and J genes are TRBV7-8 and TRBJ1-2; the match to TRBD1 covers 9 bases. The CDR3 length is 13 residues. Germline lookup yields CDR1 SGHVS and CDR2 FQNEAQ. CDR3 in DNA: TGTGCCGGCAGCTCGGGACAGGGCTATGGCTACACCTTC. It encodes CAGSSGQGYGYTF.

This chain links TRBV7-9 with TRBJ1-3; possibly TRBD1 for D (5 bases). Trimming left V 7 bases short and J 2 bases short, with 15 bases between. This CDR3 is built from 15 residues. Germline CDR1 and CDR2: SEHNR and FQNEAQ (reference sequence). The CDR3 bases are TGTGCCAGCACCGGAACGGGGGGGACTGGAAACACCATATATTTT. Protein sequence: CASTGTGGTGNTIYF.

The rearrangement joins TRBV3-1 to TRBJ1-1, with 7 bases matching TRBD1. J gave up 3 bases and V 0 bases, and 10 bases lay outside the gene matches. This CDR3 has 17 residues. The germline gives CDR1 LGHDT, CDR2 YNNKEL (reference sequence). The CDR3 loop is CASSQEVIQGRDTEAFF. CDR3 DNA: TGTGCCAGCAGCCAAGAAGTTATACAGGGGAGAGACACTGAAGCTTTCTTT.